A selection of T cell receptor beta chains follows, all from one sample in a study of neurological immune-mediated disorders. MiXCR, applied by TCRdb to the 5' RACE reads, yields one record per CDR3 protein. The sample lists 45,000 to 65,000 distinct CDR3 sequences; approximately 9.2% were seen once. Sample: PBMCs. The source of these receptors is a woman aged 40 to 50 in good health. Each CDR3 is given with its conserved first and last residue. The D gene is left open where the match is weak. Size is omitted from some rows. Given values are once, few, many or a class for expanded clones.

CDR3aa: CASSVTGDEQYF; CDR3nt: TGTGCCAGCAGCGTTACAGGGGACGAGCAGTACTTC; abundance: many; v_gene: TRBV9; len: 12; j_gene: TRBJ2-7; d_gene: TRBD1
CDR3aa: CASGTGSPLLGGYTF; CDR3nt: TGTGCCAGCGGAACAGGGTCCCCGCTACTAGGGGGCTACACCTTC; abundance: many; v_gene: TRBV7-2; len: 15; j_gene: TRBJ1-2; d_gene: NA
CDR3aa: CAISEKTGGGYGYTF; CDR3nt: TGTGCCATCAGTGAGAAGACAGGGGGCGGCTATGGCTACACCTTC; abundance: NA; v_gene: TRBV10-3; len: 15; j_gene: TRBJ1-2; d_gene: TRBD1
CDR3aa: CASSLDLSGGGTDTQYF; CDR3nt: TGTGCCAGCAGCTTGGATCTTAGCGGTGGCGGCACAGATACGCAGTATTTT; abundance: many; v_gene: TRBV5-5; len: 17; j_gene: TRBJ2-3; d_gene: NA
CDR3aa: CSARDRSSGGLDTQYF; CDR3nt: TGCAGTGCTAGAGATCGGAGTAGCGGGGGGCTGGATACGCAGTATTTT; abundance: many; v_gene: TRBV20-1; len: 16; j_gene: TRBJ2-3; d_gene: TRBD2
CDR3aa: CASSQATGRIFTEAFF; CDR3nt: TGCGCCAGCAGCCAGGCGACAGGGAGGATTTTCACTGAAGCTTTCTTT; abundance: many; v_gene: TRBV4-3; len: 16; j_gene: TRBJ1-1; d_gene: TRBD1
CDR3aa: CASSPRLGVDTQYF; CDR3nt: TGTGCCAGCAGCCCACGGTTAGGGGTGGATACGCAGTATTTT; abundance: many; v_gene: TRBV12-3/TRBV12-4; len: 14; j_gene: TRBJ2-3; d_gene: NA
CDR3aa: CASSPLGDTQYF; CDR3nt: TGCGCCAGCAGCCCTCTAGGAGATACGCAGTATTTT; abundance: many; v_gene: TRBV5-1; len: 12; j_gene: TRBJ2-3; d_gene: NA
CDR3aa: CASSQVAGPQETQYF; CDR3nt: TGCGCCAGCAGCCAAGTGGCAGGGCCCCAAGAGACCCAGTACTTC; abundance: many; v_gene: TRBV4-1; len: 15; j_gene: TRBJ2-5; d_gene: NA
CDR3aa: CASTPRAGGQETQYF; CDR3nt: TGTGCCAGCACTCCCCGGGCGGGCGGACAAGAGACCCAGTACTTC; abundance: many; v_gene: TRBV27; len: 15; j_gene: TRBJ2-5; d_gene: NA
CDR3aa: CASSELQGRGTEKLFF; CDR3nt: TGTGCCAGCAGTGAACTGCAGGGGAGGGGTACAGAAAAACTGTTTTTT; abundance: NA; v_gene: TRBV6-1; len: 16; j_gene: TRBJ1-4; d_gene: NA
CDR3aa: CASSLMGQGNSPLHF; CDR3nt: TGTGCCAGCAGTCTCATGGGACAGGGGAATTCACCCCTCCACTTT; abundance: many; v_gene: TRBV6-5; len: 15; j_gene: TRBJ1-6; d_gene: TRBD1
CDR3aa: CASRPAPMNTEAFF; CDR3nt: TGCGCCAGCAGACCTGCTCCTATGAACACTGAAGCTTTCTTT; abundance: many; v_gene: TRBV5-1; len: 14; j_gene: TRBJ1-1; d_gene: NA
CDR3aa: CASSSGGQATYEQYF; CDR3nt: TGCGCCAGCAGCTCCGGGGGACAGGCAACCTACGAGCAGTACTTC; abundance: many; v_gene: TRBV5-1; len: 15; j_gene: TRBJ2-7; d_gene: TRBD1
CDR3aa: CASSIRRSEKLFF; CDR3nt: TGTGCCAGTAGTATTCGGCGAAGCGAAAAACTGTTTTTT; abundance: many; v_gene: TRBV19; len: 13; j_gene: TRBJ1-4; d_gene: NA
CDR3aa: CASSSAGTRGTDTQYF; CDR3nt: TGTGCCAGCAGCTCGGCCGGGACTAGGGGCACAGATACGCAGTATTTT; abundance: many; v_gene: TRBV7-2; len: 16; j_gene: TRBJ2-3; d_gene: TRBD2
CDR3aa: CASSSGGGPGETQYF; CDR3nt: TGTGCCAGCAGCTCGGGCGGGGGGCCAGGGGAGACCCAGTACTTC; abundance: many; v_gene: TRBV7-2; len: 15; j_gene: TRBJ2-5; d_gene: TRBD2
CDR3aa: CASSYGLAGTYEQYF; CDR3nt: TGTGCCAGCAGTTATGGACTAGCGGGAACCTACGAGCAGTACTTC; abundance: many; v_gene: TRBV7-2; len: 15; j_gene: TRBJ2-7; d_gene: TRBD2
CDR3aa: CASSLLPALDTDTQYF; CDR3nt: TGTGCCAGCAGCTTACTGCCAGCCCTAGACACAGATACGCAGTATTTT; abundance: few; v_gene: TRBV7-8; len: 16; j_gene: TRBJ2-3; d_gene: NA
CDR3aa: CSAHLDHNEQFF; CDR3nt: TGCAGTGCTCACCTCGACCATAATGAGCAGTTCTTC; abundance: many; v_gene: TRBV20-1; len: 12; j_gene: TRBJ2-1; d_gene: NA
CDR3aa: CASSLSGTGPQNIQYF; CDR3nt: TGTGCCAGCTCACTTTCCGGGACAGGGCCCCAAAACATTCAGTACTTC; abundance: NA; v_gene: TRBV18; len: 16; j_gene: TRBJ2-4; d_gene: TRBD1
CDR3aa: CASSLVSGFGRSSYEQYF; CDR3nt: TGTGCCAGCAGTTTGGTTTCAGGATTCGGTCGGAGCTCCTACGAGCAGTACTTC; abundance: many; v_gene: TRBV6-5; len: 18; j_gene: TRBJ2-7; d_gene: NA
CDR3aa: CASSRPGGTYGYTF; CDR3nt: TGTGCCAGCTCAAGGCCAGGGGGCACCTATGGCTACACCTTC; abundance: many; v_gene: TRBV6-5; len: 14; j_gene: TRBJ1-2; d_gene: TRBD1
CDR3aa: CASSLTGATEAFF; CDR3nt: TGCGCCAGCAGCTTGACAGGGGCCACTGAAGCTTTCTTT; abundance: many; v_gene: TRBV5-1; len: 13; j_gene: TRBJ1-1; d_gene: TRBD1
CDR3aa: CASSFRVHSGANVLTF; CDR3nt: TGTGCCAGCAGTTTCCGGGTACACTCTGGGGCCAACGTCCTGACTTTC; abundance: many; v_gene: TRBV27; len: 16; j_gene: TRBJ2-6; d_gene: NA
CDR3aa: CASSLTGRSPFGATGELFF; CDR3nt: TGTGCCAGCAGCTTAACGGGTCGTAGCCCCTTCGGGGCAACCGGGGAGCTGTTTTTT; abundance: many; v_gene: TRBV7-3; len: 19; j_gene: TRBJ2-2; d_gene: NA
CDR3aa: CASSPHSSGANVLTF; CDR3nt: TGTGCCAGCAGCCCTCACAGCTCTGGGGCCAACGTCCTGACTTTC; abundance: many; v_gene: TRBV14; len: 15; j_gene: TRBJ2-6; d_gene: NA
CDR3aa: CASSWGTDEQYF; CDR3nt: TGTGCCAGCAGCTGGGGCACGGACGAGCAGTACTTC; abundance: many; v_gene: TRBV11-2; len: 12; j_gene: TRBJ2-7; d_gene: NA
CDR3aa: CSAISVTGRYEQYF; CDR3nt: TGCAGTGCCATTTCCGTGACAGGGAGGTACGAGCAGTACTTC; abundance: many; v_gene: TRBV20-1; len: 14; j_gene: TRBJ2-7; d_gene: NA
CDR3aa: CASSYSGTPGFF; CDR3nt: TGTGCCAGCAGTTACTCCGGGACCCCCGGCTTCTTC; abundance: NA; v_gene: TRBV5-8; len: 12; j_gene: TRBJ2-1; d_gene: NA
CDR3aa: CASSLTGTGQTDTQYF; CDR3nt: TGCGCCAGCAGCTTGACCGGGACAGGGCAGACCGATACGCAGTATTTT; abundance: NA; v_gene: TRBV5-1; len: 16; j_gene: TRBJ2-3; d_gene: TRBD1
CDR3aa: CASSSPWEQYF; CDR3nt: TGTGCCAGCAGTTCCCCGTGGGAGCAGTACTTC; abundance: many; v_gene: TRBV6-2/TRBV6-3; len: 11; j_gene: TRBJ2-7; d_gene: NA
CDR3aa: CSAERGPYEQYF; CDR3nt: TGCAGTGCTGAAAGGGGGCCCTACGAGCAGTACTTC; abundance: once; v_gene: TRBV20-1; len: 12; j_gene: TRBJ2-7; d_gene: TRBD1
CDR3aa: CASELGQGTPGEQYF; CDR3nt: TGCGCCAGCGAGCTGGGACAGGGCACGCCGGGGGAGCAGTATTTT; abundance: many; v_gene: TRBV5-1; len: 15; j_gene: TRBJ2-3; d_gene: TRBD1
CDR3aa: CASSGTSGSHNEQFF; CDR3nt: TGTGCCAGCAGCGGGACTAGCGGGAGCCACAATGAGCAGTTCTTC; abundance: few; v_gene: TRBV9; len: 15; j_gene: TRBJ2-1; d_gene: TRBD2
CDR3aa: CASSNSQETQYF; CDR3nt: TGCGCCAGCAGCAACAGCCAAGAGACCCAGTACTTC; abundance: many; v_gene: TRBV4-1; len: 12; j_gene: TRBJ2-5; d_gene: NA
CDR3aa: CASSLSRTGDSRASGNTIYF; CDR3nt: TGTGCCAGCAGTTTATCCCGGACAGGAGATTCTAGAGCCTCTGGAAACACCATATATTTT; abundance: many; v_gene: TRBV12-3/TRBV12-4; len: 20; j_gene: TRBJ1-3; d_gene: TRBD1
CDR3aa: CASSAHGGRELNQPQHF; CDR3nt: TGCGCCAGCAGCGCCCATGGGGGCCGGGAACTCAATCAGCCCCAGCATTTT; abundance: few; v_gene: TRBV4-3; len: 17; j_gene: TRBJ1-5; d_gene: NA
CDR3aa: CASSFDPVTEAFF; CDR3nt: TGTGCCAGCAGTTTTGACCCCGTTACTGAAGCTTTCTTT; abundance: many; v_gene: TRBV12-3/TRBV12-4; len: 13; j_gene: TRBJ1-1; d_gene: NA
CDR3aa: CASSLWITDTQYF; CDR3nt: TGCGCCAGCAGCTTATGGATCACAGATACGCAGTATTTT; abundance: many; v_gene: TRBV5-1; len: 13; j_gene: TRBJ2-3; d_gene: NA
CDR3aa: CASSLARDSSTDTQYF; CDR3nt: TGCGCCAGCAGCTTGGCCAGGGACAGCAGCACAGATACGCAGTATTTT; abundance: many; v_gene: TRBV5-1; len: 16; j_gene: TRBJ2-3; d_gene: TRBD1
CDR3aa: CASSPGQGTDTQYF; CDR3nt: TGCGCCAGCAGCCCCGGACAGGGAACGGATACGCAGTATTTT; abundance: many; v_gene: TRBV5-1; len: 14; j_gene: TRBJ2-3; d_gene: TRBD1
CDR3aa: CSVSGGGPYEQYF; CDR3nt: TGCAGCGTTTCCGGCGGAGGGCCCTACGAGCAGTACTTC; abundance: many; v_gene: TRBV29-1; len: 13; j_gene: TRBJ2-7; d_gene: NA
CDR3aa: CASSLGRGGQETQYF; CDR3nt: TGCGCCAGCAGCTTGGGGCGGGGCGGTCAAGAGACCCAGTACTTC; abundance: many; v_gene: TRBV5-1; len: 15; j_gene: TRBJ2-5; d_gene: NA
CDR3aa: CASSQGEVAASNQPQHF; CDR3nt: TGTGCCAGCAGCCAAGGGGAGGTAGCCGCTAGCAATCAGCCCCAGCATTTT; abundance: many; v_gene: TRBV4-2; len: 17; j_gene: TRBJ1-5; d_gene: NA